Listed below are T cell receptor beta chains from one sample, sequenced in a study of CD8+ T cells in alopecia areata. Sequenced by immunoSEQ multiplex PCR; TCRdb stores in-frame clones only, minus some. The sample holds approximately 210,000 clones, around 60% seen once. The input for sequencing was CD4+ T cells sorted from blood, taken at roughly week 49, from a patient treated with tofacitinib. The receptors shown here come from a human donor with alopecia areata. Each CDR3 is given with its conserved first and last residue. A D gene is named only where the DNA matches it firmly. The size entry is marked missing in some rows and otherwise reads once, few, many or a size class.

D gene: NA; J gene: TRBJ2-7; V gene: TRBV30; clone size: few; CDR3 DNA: TGTGCCTGGAGTGTACGAGGCAGCCCCGCCGAGCAGTACTTC; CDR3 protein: CAWSVRGSPAEQYF
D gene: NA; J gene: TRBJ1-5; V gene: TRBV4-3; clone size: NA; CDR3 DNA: TGCGCCAGCAGCCAGACCATGGGGGGCGAACAGCCCCAGCATTTT; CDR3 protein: CASSQTMGGEQPQHF
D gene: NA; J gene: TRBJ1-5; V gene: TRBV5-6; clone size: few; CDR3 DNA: TGTGCCAGCAGCTTGTCCAGGAGCAATCAGCCCCAGCATTTT; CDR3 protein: CASSLSRSNQPQHF
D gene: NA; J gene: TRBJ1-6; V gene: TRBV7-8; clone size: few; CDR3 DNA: TGTGCCAGCAGCTTTCCCGATTCACCCCTCCACTTT; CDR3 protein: CASSFPDSPLHF
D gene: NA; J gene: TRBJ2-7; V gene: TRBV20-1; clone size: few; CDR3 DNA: TGCAGTGCTAGTCGCGGGTACGAGCAGTACTTC; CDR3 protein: CSASRGYEQYF
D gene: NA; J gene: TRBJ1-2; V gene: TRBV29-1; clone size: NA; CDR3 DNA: TGCAGCGTTGAGGTCGGCTATGGCTACACCTTC; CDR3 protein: CSVEVGYGYTF
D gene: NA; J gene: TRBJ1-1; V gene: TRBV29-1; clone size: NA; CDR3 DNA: TGCAGCGTCCAAAAGAACACTGAAGCTTTCTTT; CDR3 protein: CSVQKNTEAFF
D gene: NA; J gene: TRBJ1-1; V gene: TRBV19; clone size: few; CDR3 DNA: TGTGCCAGTAGGAGGGGGTCTGAAGCTTTCTTT; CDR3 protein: CASRRGSEAFF
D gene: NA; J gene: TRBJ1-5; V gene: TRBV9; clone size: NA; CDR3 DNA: TGTGCCAGCAGCGTAGATCCGGGGCCAAATCAGCCCCAGCATTTT; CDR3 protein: CASSVDPGPNQPQHF
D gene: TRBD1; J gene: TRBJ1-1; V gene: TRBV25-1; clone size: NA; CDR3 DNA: TGTGCCAGCAGTGACCCCGGGACAGGGAACACTGAAGCTTTCTTT; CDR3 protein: CASSDPGTGNTEAFF